This T cell receptor (beta chain) is from a study of cytotoxic CD8 clonotypes in ibrutinib-treated CLL. Study summary: Mean per-sample yields comprised 255,043 productive templates and fewer than 95,000 productive rearrangements. Broader study findings: Public clonotypes showed up rarely, and on treatment they shrank or held steady.

Depths of 1 in 200,000 to 1 in 1 million T cells were the sequencing target. TCRdb keeps only in-frame clones here, not all; method: immunoSEQ multiplex PCR. The repertoire holds around 140,000 clones, with 80% as singletons. The authors obtained approximately 2 micrograms of genomic DNA from cryopreserved PBMCs for TCR beta libraries. The ends were cut back, 3 bases at V and 8 bases at J, with 11 bases in the middle. Germline CDR1 and CDR2: SGHRS and YFSETQ. This CDR3 comprises 13 residues. Concerning this clone: Antigen specificity is unknown.

The receptor was isolated from a human donor with chronic lymphocytic leukemia. The chain has TRBV5-1 and TRBJ1-4; possible D gene TRBD1, 5 bases. This specimen was PBMCs, taken after 36 months of ibrutinib treatment. CDR3 in amino acids: CASSWVPGEKLFF. CDR3 coding DNA: TGCGCCAGCAGCTGGGTCCCAGGGGAAAAACTGTTTTTT.